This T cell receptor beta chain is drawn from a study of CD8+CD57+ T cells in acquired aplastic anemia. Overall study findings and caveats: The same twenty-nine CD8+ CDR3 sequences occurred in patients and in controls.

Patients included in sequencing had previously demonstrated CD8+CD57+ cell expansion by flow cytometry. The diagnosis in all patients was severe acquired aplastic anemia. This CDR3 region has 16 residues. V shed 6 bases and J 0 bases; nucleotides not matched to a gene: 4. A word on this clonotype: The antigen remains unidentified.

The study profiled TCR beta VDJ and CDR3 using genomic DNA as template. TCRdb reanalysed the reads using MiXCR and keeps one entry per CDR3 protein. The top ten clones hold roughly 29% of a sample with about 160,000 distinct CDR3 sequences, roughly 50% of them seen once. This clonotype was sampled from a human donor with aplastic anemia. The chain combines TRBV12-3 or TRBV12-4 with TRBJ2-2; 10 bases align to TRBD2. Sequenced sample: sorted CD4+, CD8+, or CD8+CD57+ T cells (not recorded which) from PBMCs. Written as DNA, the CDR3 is TGTGCCAGCAGCCTACTAGCGGGGACGAACACCGGGGAGCTGTTTTTT. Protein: CASSLLAGTNTGELFF.